Shown below are 2 T cell receptor beta chains from a single sample sequenced in a study of T cells in lung cancer brain metastases. Libraries were prepared by immunoSEQ multiplex PCR; TCRdb keeps only in-frame clonotypes and omits some of them. Of about 4,200 clones listed, approximately 90% are singletons. Material for sequencing was tumor tissue from the primary lung tumor. Source of these receptors: a man aged 55 to 70 with non-small cell lung cancer.

The chain has TRBV2 and TRBJ2-1; the D gene could be TRBD1 or TRBD2 (5 bases each). V was pared by 8 bases and J by 5 bases, with 25 bases between. From germline, CDR1 is SNHLY and CDR2 FYNNEI. This CDR3 contains 17 residues. Here the CDR3 DNA reads TGTGCCAGCCTGGGGACCAATGGTAGGGCCACTAACAATGAGCAGTTCTTC. It translates to CASLGTNGRATNNEQFF.

This clone is judged large. This CDR3 is missing its conserved last phenylalanine or tryptophan, likely due to a read error. The DNA is omitted, as the CDR3 cannot be located on it reliably, and the CDR3 follows TCRdb's listing. This chain uses TRBV9 with TRBJ1-6. Germline loops: CDR1 SGDLS, CDR2 YYNGEE. The CDR3 length equals 9 residues, ends included. The CDR3: CASSVGVRR.